Sequencing of this T cell receptor beta chain was carried out in a study of blood T cell repertoires in COVID-19. Turning to the study itself: T cells, B-cell-depleted T cells, or PBMCs provided the cDNA or gDNA that served as material.

Germline V gene lookup returns CDR1 GTSNPN and CDR2 SVGIG (reference sequence). The V and J ends lost 5 bases and 3 bases, in that order; junction bases with no gene match: 9. The CDR3 has 14 residues. The assay was immunoSEQ multiplex PCR, and TCRdb's table has in-frame clones only and misses some. The sample includes 360,000 or so clones, roughly four fifths of them seen just once. The sequencing input was PBMCs or T cells enriched from blood (not recorded which). The TCR sequence derives from a woman in her 50s who had recovered from COVID-19. The rearrangement uses TRBV30 and TRBJ1-2; 7 positions match TRBD1. The CDR3 nucleotides read TGTGCCTGGGGGGGACAGCAAAATTACTATGGCTACACCTTC. Translated, it gives CAWGGQQNYYGYTF.